This passage covers 9 T cell receptor beta chains from one sample sequenced in a study of beta chain features in type 1 diabetes. The authors reverse transcribed all of the isolated RNA, so sequencing captured expressed TCRB transcripts. The repertoire was sequenced with immunoSEQ multiplex PCR; TCRdb's copy has only in-frame clones and lacks some. The profile shows tens of thousands of clones, roughly three quarters of them singletons. Material for sequencing was Tregs from blood. The receptor set was obtained from a woman between 40 and 55 years old in good health.

This clone turned up a few times. Here the CDR3 DNA reads TGTGCCAGTAGAAACCGGGACAGGGCAGGCAATGAGCAGTTCTTC. This codes for CASRNRDRAGNEQFF. The chain uses TRBV19 and TRBJ2-1, with 9 bases aligning to TRBD1. The ends lost 6 bases at V and 6 bases at J; junction bases unmatched: 9. In germline, CDR1 is LNHDA, CDR2 SQIVND (reference sequence). There are 15 residues in the CDR3.

The chain links TRBV19 to TRBJ2-2, with TRBD2 matching over 9 bases. V dropped 3 bases and J dropped 6; count of bases not matched to a gene: 2. The length of the CDR3 is 14 residues. The germline V gene encodes CDR1 LNHDA and CDR2 SQIVND (reference sequence). CDR3 protein: CASSISGGSGELFF. The CDR3 DNA reads TGTGCCAGTAGTATTAGCGGGGGATCCGGGGAGCTGTTTTTT.

This chain uses TRBV5-1 with TRBJ2-7; tentatively, D is TRBD2 (6 bases). Looked up from germline, CDR1 is SGHRS and CDR2 is YFSETQ. The CDR3 has 14 residues. V dropped 3 bases and J dropped 4 bases, with 14 bases sitting between them. The CDR3: CASSSGLGSYEQYF. Written as DNA, the CDR3 is TGCGCCAGCAGCTCGGGACTCGGTAGTTACGAGCAGTACTTC.

This clone was detected only a few times. The CDR3: CASSLGGGGTDTQYF. CDR3 DNA: TGCGCCAGCAGCTTGGGCGGGGGAGGCACAGATACGCAGTATTTT. V is TRBV5-1 and J is TRBJ2-3, with TRBD2 matching 7 bases. Germline V gives CDR1 SGHRS, CDR2 YFSETQ. J gave up 1 base and V 0 bases, and 2 bases lay outside the gene matches. The CDR3 consists of 15 residues.

Written as DNA, the CDR3 is TGTGCCAGCAGTAGGACAGGGGGCACAGATACGCAGTATTTT. The encoded protein is CASSRTGGTDTQYF. The chain couples TRBV7-9 to TRBJ2-3, with TRBD1 identical over 9 bases. The CDR3 has 14 residues. Trimming cost V 6 bases and J 1 base; bases outside gene matches: 2. Germline V gene data show CDR1 as SEHNR and CDR2 as FQNEAQ (reference sequence). Variable domain in full (rest from reference TRBV7-9 and TRBJ2-3): DTGVSQNPRHKITKRGQNVTFRCDPISEHNRLYWYRQTLGQGPEFLTYFQNEAQLEKSRLLSDRFSAERPKGSFSTLEIQRTEQGDSAMYLCASSRTGGTDTQYFGPGTRLTVL.

The chain couples TRBV6-6 to TRBJ1-5; 9 positions match TRBD1. The CDR3 contains 15 residues. The V segment lost 6 bases and the J segment 4 bases; nucleotides outside the gene matches: 7. Germline CDR1 and CDR2: MNHNY and SVGAGI (reference sequence). CDR3: CASSRTGDGNQPQHF. CDR3 nucleotide sequence: TGTGCCAGCAGCAGGACAGGGGATGGAAATCAGCCCCAGCATTTT.

The table lists this clone with a count of one. The rearrangement joins TRBV5-4 to TRBJ1-2; D not certain. This CDR3 region has 12 residues. Trimming removed 0 bases at V and 8 bases at J, with 8 bases between. CDR1 is SGHNT and CDR2 is YYREEE in the germline V gene (reference sequence). DNA of the CDR3: TGTGCCAGCAGCTTGGCCGAGAGGGGCTACACCTTC. This gives the protein CASSLAERGYTF.

The chain is built from TRBV2 and TRBJ2-2; TRBD1 aligns across 7 bases. Germline V gives CDR1 SNHLY, CDR2 FYNNEI. V lost 6 bases, J lost 5 bases, and 3 bases stayed unmatched. This CDR3 comprises 13 residues. Here the CDR3 reads CASRADRTGELFF. CDR3 DNA: TGTGCCAGCAGGGCGGACAGGACCGGGGAGCTGTTTTTT.

The chain joins TRBV7-9 to TRBJ2-5; TRBD2 aligns across 8 bases. The CDR3 consists of 15 residues. Germline assignment: CDR1 SEHNR and CDR2 FQNEAQ (reference sequence). Trimming at V came to 6 bases and at J to 5 bases, leaving 11 bases not matched to a gene. The CDR3 region has the DNA TGTGCCAGCAGGAAAGCGGGGGAGCCGTTTGAGACCCAGTACTTC. It is translated as CASRKAGEPFETQYF.